Shown below are 28 T cell receptor beta chains from a single sample sequenced in a study of T cells in Graves' hyperthyroidism and ophthalmopathy. Amplification yielded TCR beta CDR3 regions, with RNA transcripts as the source. Using the HTBI primer set, a first-round RT-PCR was run on the TCR CDR3. TCRdb ran MiXCR on the multiplex PCR reads and lists one entry per CDR3 protein. The sample gives 400,000 or so distinct CDR3 sequences, 11% to 15% of which show up once; around 27% is in the top ten. Sequences were obtained from blood. The source of these receptors is a man aged 45-65 years with Graves' ophthalmopathy.

This clonotype was counted ten times or more. The chain couples TRBV20-1 to TRBJ1-1; TRBD1 might be the D (5 bases). V lost 0 bases and J lost 6, with 14 bases in between. The CDR3 is made up of 14 amino acids. Per the germline V gene, CDR1 is DFQATT and CDR2 is SNEGSKA (reference sequence). The CDR3, as DNA: TGCAGTGCTAGAGATGAGGAGGGGTCCCCTGAAGCTTTCTTT. Protein product: CSARDEEGSPEAFF.

The chain is built from TRBV7-2 and TRBJ2-7; possibly TRBD1 for D (6 bases). Trimming shortened V by 5 bases and J by 7 bases, and 18 bases separated the two germline ends. The CDR3 contains 14 residues. Germline assignment: CDR1 SGHTA and CDR2 FQGNSA. The CDR3 DNA sequence: TGTGCCAGCAGCCCCCCCGGTGGACAGAGGGAGCAGTACTTC. Protein sequence: CASSPPGGQREQYF.

This clonotype was recorded at least ten times. The chain recombines TRBV18 with TRBJ2-7, with 13 bases lining up with TRBD2. J was trimmed by 4 bases and V by 4 bases; bases with no gene match: 7. From germline, CDR1 is KGHSH and CDR2 LQKENI. The CDR3 covers 16 residues. The CDR3 DNA is TGTGCCAGCTCACAAGGGACTAGCGGGAACGGGTACGAGCAGTACTTC. Translation gives CASSQGTSGNGYEQYF.

This clonotype appeared a few times. The genes are TRBV24-1 and TRBJ2-3; no clear D. The germline gives CDR1 KGHDR, CDR2 SFDVKD. The V gene lost 2 bases and the J gene lost 0 bases, with 5 bases spanning the gap. This CDR3 region has 14 residues. This chain's CDR3 is CATSDSDSTDTQYF. As DNA, the CDR3 is TGTGCCACCAGTGATTCGGACAGCACAGATACGCAGTATTTT.

This chain connects TRBV6-6 to TRBJ2-1, with 9 positions matching TRBD1. With V trimmed by 0 bases and J by 6 bases, 0 bases remained unmatched. In germline, CDR1 is MNHNY, CDR2 SVGAGI (reference sequence). The CDR3 spans 14 residues. CDR3 amino acids: CASSYSGQGNEQFF. The CDR3 DNA reads as TGTGCCAGCAGTTACTCGGGACAGGGCAATGAGCAGTTCTTC.

Points on this clonotype: This may arise from a read error, as a much more abundant clone is one base away. V gene TRBV7-9 combines with J gene TRBJ2-3; D perhaps matches TRBD1 (6 bases). Germline loops: CDR1 SEHNR, CDR2 FQNEAQ (reference sequence). Trimming removed 5 bases from V and 2 bases from J, with 11 bases in between. This CDR3 comprises 14 residues. CDR3 sequence reads: CASSQTGSTDTQYF. Written as DNA, the CDR3 is TGTGCCAGCAGCCAGACAGGCTCCACAGATACGCAGTATTTT.

This clonotype was picked up a small number of times. The V gene is TRBV20-1, the J gene TRBJ2-7, with 15 bases that match TRBD2. Germline CDR1 DFQATT, CDR2 SNEGSKA (reference sequence). V lost 0 bases, J lost 1 base, and 13 bases stayed unmatched. The CDR3 extends over 20 amino acids. The CDR3 spells CSARDLGLAGGKLLSYEQYF. For the CDR3, the DNA is TGCAGTGCTAGAGACTTGGGACTAGCGGGAGGAAAGCTCCTGTCCTACGAGCAGTACTTC.

The V and J genes are TRBV5-1 and TRBJ2-6; D is unclear. The CDR3 length is 16 residues. CDR1 is SGHRS and CDR2 is YFSETQ in the germline V gene. Trimming removed 0 bases from V and 2 bases from J, with 9 bases in between. The CDR3 bases are TGCGCCAGCAGCTTGGGCTCAAGCGCTGGGGCCAACGTCCTGACTTTC. Encoded protein: CASSLGSSAGANVLTF.

The sample holds a few counts of this clonotype. This chain joins TRBV5-1 and TRBJ1-3; a weak D match, TRBD1 (5 bases). The CDR3 loop spans 17 amino acids. Trimming took 4 bases from V and 9 from J, leaving 26 bases between them. Germline CDR1 SGHRS, CDR2 YFSETQ. CDR3 loop: CASSHPTMTEPGVTIYF. The CDR3 DNA reads as TGCGCCAGCAGCCATCCTACTATGACAGAACCGGGGGTCACCATATATTTT.

This clonotype has more than one count but fewer than ten. The chain is built from TRBV7-2 and TRBJ2-5; D remains ambiguous. The CDR3 spans 13 residues. CDR1 is SGHTA, CDR2 FQGNSA, per germline. V shed 5 bases and J shed 5 bases, with 12 bases lying between them. The CDR3 nucleotides read TGTGCCAGCAGCCCGAGCATGATCGAGACCCAGTACTTC. It encodes CASSPSMIETQYF.

This clonotype has ten or more counts. The rearrangement joins TRBV28 to TRBJ2-1, with D perhaps TRBD1 or TRBD2 (6 bases each). This CDR3 has 16 residues. The V end lost 7 bases, the J end lost 1 base, and 17 bases lay between the germline ends. CDR1 is MDHEN and CDR2 is SYDVKM in the germline V gene. The CDR3 nucleotides read TGTGCCAGCAACCCCGGTAGGGGGGCATCCTACAATGAGCAGTTCTTC. It encodes CASNPGRGASYNEQFF.

This clonotype was seen repeatedly, ten times or more. The chain employs TRBV7-9 and TRBJ2-5; D unclear. Germline lookup yields CDR1 SEHNR and CDR2 FQNEAQ (reference sequence). V was trimmed by 1 base and J by 5 bases, leaving 8 bases between them. The CDR3 covers 13 residues. The CDR3 sequence: CASSLGRSETQYF. As DNA, the CDR3 is TGTGCCAGCAGCTTAGGTAGATCGGAGACCCAGTACTTC.

This clonotype has only a few counts. The chain has TRBV5-4 and TRBJ2-3; 12 bases fit TRBD2. CDR3 length: 18 amino acids. CDR1 is SGHNT, CDR2 YYREEE, per germline (reference sequence). Trimming removed 4 bases from V and 0 bases from J; junction bases left unmatched: 9. The CDR3 DNA reads TGTGCCAGCAGCCATCCTAGCGGGAGGGAATCCAGCACAGATACGCAGTATTTT. It codes for CASSHPSGRESSTDTQYF. The variable domain in full, completed from reference TRBV5-4 and TRBJ2-3, reads ETGVTQSPTHLIKTRGQQVTLRCSSQSGHNTVSWYQQALGQGPQFIFQYYREEENGRGNFPPRFSGLQFPNYSSELNVNALELDDSALYLCASSHPSGRESSTDTQYFGPGTRLTVL.

This clonotype has ten or more counts. The rearrangement joins TRBV18 to TRBJ2-5; 10 positions agree with TRBD2. The germline gives CDR1 KGHSH, CDR2 LQKENI. The CDR3 is made up of 15 amino acids. V lost 3 bases and J lost 6; bases outside the gene matches: 7. This CDR3 is CASSPTEREGKTQYF. The CDR3 nucleotides read TGTGCCAGCTCACCTACGGAGCGGGAGGGAAAGACCCAGTACTTC.

This clonotype was seen ten or more times. The J gene is TRBJ2-3, the V gene TRBV30; D gene unclear. V lost 0 bases to trimming and J lost 2 bases, with 6 bases between them. Per germline, CDR1 GTSNPN and CDR2 SVGIG (reference sequence). This CDR3 contains 13 residues. This chain's CDR3 is CAWSVAITDTQYF. CDR3 bases: TGTGCCTGGAGTGTAGCGATCACAGATACGCAGTATTTT.

This clonotype was seen a few times. The germline gene is not matched at one end of the junction; a read error may be the cause. The V call is TRBV19, the J call TRBJ2-1; 9 bases map to TRBD2. The CDR3 length is 15 residues. Germline loops: CDR1 LNHDA, CDR2 SQIVND (reference sequence). The CDR3 protein is CASSMWGGRGNEQFF. CDR3 coding DNA: TGTGCCAGCAGTATGTGGGGCGGGAGGGGGAATGAGCAGTTCTTC.

The V gene is TRBV9, the J gene TRBJ1-2; D may be TRBD1 (5 bases). The germline V and J ends were trimmed by 6 bases and 3 bases, with 12 bases remaining between them. Germline V gene lookup returns CDR1 SGDLS and CDR2 YYNGEE. This CDR3 contains 13 residues. The CDR3 bases are TGTGCCAGCACCCTGGGGGTTGACTATGGCTACACCTTC. As protein: CASTLGVDYGYTF. The variable domain in full, with the rest retrieved from reference TRBV9 and TRBJ1-2, is DSGVTQTPKHLITATGQRVTLRCSPRSGDLSVYWYQQSLDQGLQFLIQYYNGEERAKGNILERFSAQQFPDLHSELNLSSLELGDSALYFCASTLGVDYGYTFGSGTRLTVV.

This clonotype appeared many times. J is TRBJ1-1 and V is TRBV12-3 or TRBV12-4; D ambiguous. V was trimmed by 2 bases and J by 1 base, leaving 5 bases between them. The CDR3 is 13 residues long. This CDR3 reads CASSLTRNTEAFF. The CDR3 bases are TGTGCCAGCAGTTTAACTAGGAACACTGAAGCTTTCTTT.

This clonotype was counted many times. V usage is TRBV7-9 and J usage is TRBJ1-1; D unclear. Trimming removed 4 bases from V and 3 bases from J, with 12 bases in between. Germline loops: CDR1 SEHNR, CDR2 FQNEAQ (reference sequence). This CDR3 spans 14 amino acids. The CDR3 DNA reads TGTGCCAGCAGCTCGGGCCCGGCGGACACTGAAGCTTTCTTT. Its translation is CASSSGPADTEAFF.

Comments on this clonotype: With a much larger clone just one base away, this may be a read error. The chain joins TRBV7-2 to TRBJ2-2; 9 nucleotides match TRBD1. In germline, CDR1 is SGHTA, CDR2 FQGNSA. This CDR3 contains 16 residues. The CDR3 reads CASSLAWGQGPGQLFF. CDR3 sequence (DNA): TGTGCCAGCAGCTTAGCGTGGGGACAGGGTCCCGGGCAGCTGTTTTTT.

This clonotype was seen more than once but under ten times. The chain recombines TRBV7-9 with TRBJ2-1, with a possible D match to TRBD1 (5 bases). The CDR3 totals 15 residues. The V end lost 5 bases, the J end lost 6 bases, and 17 bases lay between the germline ends. The germline V gene encodes CDR1 SEHNR and CDR2 FQNEAQ (reference sequence). CDR3 nucleotide sequence: TGTGCCAGCAGCCTCTTGGGGTTCAGGGTCAATGAGCAGTTCTTC. Translating it yields CASSLLGFRVNEQFF.

This clonotype was detected many times. V is TRBV14 and J is TRBJ2-1, with 7 bases matching TRBD2. CDR3 length: 13 residues. Trimming cost V 5 bases and J 8 bases; bases outside gene matches: 6. The germline V gene has CDR1 SGHDN and CDR2 FVKESK. DNA for the CDR3: TGTGCCAGCAGCGGTGGACTAGTGGATGAGCAGTTCTTC. Amino acids: CASSGGLVDEQFF.

This sequence joins TRBV12-3 or TRBV12-4 and TRBJ1-3; 8 nucleotides align to TRBD1. The ends lost 5 bases at V and 0 bases at J; junction bases unmatched: 3. The CDR3 is 15 amino acids. CDR3 in amino acids: CASSRTGGSGNTIYF. The CDR3 DNA reads TGTGCCAGCAGTCGAACAGGGGGCTCTGGAAACACCATATATTTT.

This rearrangement joins TRBV4-1 to TRBJ1-5; D ambiguous. V was pared by 0 bases and J by 7 bases, with 13 bases between. Germline values: CDR1 MGHRA, CDR2 YSYEKL. The CDR3 is 15 amino acids. The CDR3 sequence: CASSQDRRGSQPQHF. CDR3 nucleotides: TGCGCCAGCAGCCAAGATCGTAGAGGTAGCCAGCCCCAGCATTTT.

The chain carries TRBV29-1 and TRBJ2-7; tentative D call: TRBD1 (5 bases). The CDR3 runs 11 residues. From germline, CDR1 is SQVTM and CDR2 ANQGSEA. CDR3 in amino acids: CRHRLSYEQYF. The CDR3 bases are TGCAGACACAGGCTCTCCTACGAGCAGTACTTC.

This clonotype occurred once. This rearrangement joins TRBV15 to TRBJ2-3; 10 nucleotides match TRBD2. With V trimmed by 2 bases and J by 1 base, 3 bases remained unmatched. The CDR3 is made up of 16 amino acids. The germline CDR1 and CDR2 sequences are LNHNV and YYDKDF (reference sequence). This CDR3 is CATSRSLAGGTDTQYF. Here the CDR3 DNA reads TGTGCCACCAGCAGAAGCCTAGCGGGAGGCACAGATACGCAGTATTTT.

This clonotype was counted between two and nine times. The V call is TRBV6-2 or TRBV6-3, the J call TRBJ2-7; possibly TRBD1 for D (5 bases). This CDR3 has 14 amino acids. Germline V gene lookup returns CDR1 MNHEY and CDR2 SVGEGT. V was pared by 0 bases and J by 4 bases, with 10 bases between. The chain's CDR3 is CASSYSAKGYEQYF. In DNA form, the CDR3 reads TGTGCCAGCAGTTACTCCGCGAAGGGGTACGAGCAGTACTTC.

At least ten counts were recorded for this clonotype. This rearrangement joins TRBV11-2 to TRBJ2-7; 8 bases match TRBD1. The ends lost 3 bases at V and 7 bases at J; junction bases unmatched: 8. Germline CDR1 and CDR2: SGHAT and FQNNGV. CDR3 length equals 14 residues. The CDR3 coding sequence is TGTGCCAGCAGCTTTTGGACAGGGAGCTATGAGCAGTACTTC. Protein: CASSFWTGSYEQYF.